A single sample gave rise to the 9 T cell receptor beta chains below, sequenced in a study of blood T cells in healthy people across ages (dated by TCRdb to about 2015). Receptor amplification or capture employed 5' RACE. TCRdb lists the instrument as Illumina HiSeq 2500. The second PCR ran for about 6 to 12 cycles and used a J-beta primer mix along with a sample-barcoded 5' primer. In-frame beta chains were kept once TCRdb had trimmed the public reads at Q25 with fastp and called clones with MiXCR. Rows with one shared CDR3 protein collapse into an entry with the most common genes and DNA. The sample data list 550,000 to 700,000 distinct CDR3 sequences, and approximately 27% of these were observed just once. Around a sixth of the sample is held by the ten biggest clonotypes. The sequenced material came from blood. The receptors derive from a woman aged 70 to 79 in good health.

This clonotype was detected only a few times. CDR3 amino acids: CASSSGLAGGELFF. The DNA of the CDR3 is TGTGCCAGCAGCTCTGGCCTAGCTGGCGGGGAGCTGTTTTTT. This rearrangement joins TRBV7-2 to TRBJ2-2; possibly TRBD2 for D (5 bases). Trimming pared 4 bases from V and 7 bases from J, leaving 13 bases between. In germline, CDR1 is SGHTA, CDR2 FQGNSA. The CDR3 loop spans 14 amino acids.

This clonotype was detected a few times. V gene TRBV24-1 combines with J gene TRBJ2-5; 8 positions agree with TRBD2. Germline values: CDR1 KGHDR, CDR2 SFDVKD. After removal of 3 bases from V and 5 bases from J, the junction contained 1 base not matched to a gene. The CDR3 contains 13 residues. The CDR3: CATSDPGGETQYF. CDR3 nucleotide sequence: TGTGCCACCAGTGATCCGGGGGGGGAGACCCAGTACTTC.

V and J are TRBV7-3 and TRBJ2-5; TRBD2 matches at 7 bases. Gene TRBJ2-7 matches the end of the DNA better, so the J call may be wrong. The CDR3 covers 14 residues. Germline-derived CDR1 and CDR2 are SGHTA and FQGTGA. CDR3 in DNA: TGTGCCAGCAGCAACGGGGGGAAGGGCTCCGAGCAGTACTTC. It is translated as CASSNGGKGSEQYF.

This clonotype has just a few counts. The chain joins TRBV5-1 to TRBJ1-2; D gene ambiguous. Trimming left V 4 bases short and J 4 bases short, with 20 bases between. The CDR3 has 16 amino acids. Germline V gives CDR1 SGHRS, CDR2 YFSETQ. The chain's CDR3 is CASSPTFTATSYGYTF. As DNA, the CDR3 is TGCGCCAGCAGCCCGACGTTCACGGCGACCTCCTATGGCTACACCTTC.

The J gene is TRBJ1-2, the V gene TRBV3-1; no firm D call. CDR1 is LGHDT, CDR2 YNNKEL, per germline (reference sequence). The length of the CDR3 is 14 residues. The V end lost 0 bases, the J end lost 4 bases, and 9 bases lay between the germline ends. CDR3 amino acids: CASSQDLGFYGYTF. CDR3 coding DNA: TGTGCCAGCAGCCAAGATCTTGGTTTCTATGGCTACACCTTC.

This clonotype has more than one count but fewer than ten. This chain connects TRBV30 to TRBJ2-1; D unresolved. V dropped 2 bases and J dropped 5 bases, with 7 bases sitting between them. Germline V gene lookup returns CDR1 GTSNPN and CDR2 SVGIG (reference sequence). This CDR3 contains 12 residues. CDR3 coding DNA: TGTGCCTGGAGTTCGGGTAACAATGAGCAGTTCTTC. Translating gives CAWSSGNNEQFF.

This clonotype was counted only a few times. The CDR3 is CASSDRRTQYF. The CDR3 coding sequence is TGTGCCAGCAGTGACAGGAGGACCCAGTACTTC. This chain links TRBV2 with TRBJ2-5; D is undetermined. Germline values: CDR1 SNHLY, CDR2 FYNNEI. There are 11 residues in the CDR3. Trimming left V 3 bases short and J 7 bases short, with 6 bases between.

This rearrangement joins TRBV7-2 to TRBJ2-3, with 12 bases aligning to TRBD2. Germline V gene data show CDR1 as SGHTA and CDR2 as FQGNSA. V trimming: 0 bases; J trimming: 6 bases; junction bases outside the gene matches: 7. The CDR3 is made up of 17 amino acids. The CDR3 sequence: CASSLATASGGADTQYF. CDR3 DNA sequence: TGTGCCAGCAGCTTAGCAACGGCTAGCGGGGGGGCTGATACGCAGTATTTT.

The chain is built from TRBV11-2 and TRBJ2-1; D is possibly TRBD1 (5 bases). The CDR3 is 14 amino acids. Germline V gives CDR1 SGHAT, CDR2 FQNNGV. Trimming pared 7 bases from V and 2 bases from J, leaving 12 bases between. In nucleotides, the CDR3 is TGTGCCAGCACCCCCCAGGGCGCCTACAATGAGCAGTTCTTC. It translates to CASTPQGAYNEQFF.